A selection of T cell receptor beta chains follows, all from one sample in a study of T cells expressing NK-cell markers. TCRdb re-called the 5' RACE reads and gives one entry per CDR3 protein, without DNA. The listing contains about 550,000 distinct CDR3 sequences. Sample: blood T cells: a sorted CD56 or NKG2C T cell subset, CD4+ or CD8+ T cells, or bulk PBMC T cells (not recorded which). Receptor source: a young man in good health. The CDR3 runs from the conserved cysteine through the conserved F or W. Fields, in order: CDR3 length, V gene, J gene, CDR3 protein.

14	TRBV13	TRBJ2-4	CASSFRLAKNIQYF
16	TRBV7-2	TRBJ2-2	CASSLASPGNTGELFF
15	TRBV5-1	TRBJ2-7	CASSFSRDTTYEQYF
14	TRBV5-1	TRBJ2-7	CASSLTGGRGEQYF
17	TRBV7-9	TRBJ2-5	CASSSPRVAEVQETQYF
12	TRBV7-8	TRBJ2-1	CASSLARGGPFF
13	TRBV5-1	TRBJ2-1	CASSLDRGGPPFF
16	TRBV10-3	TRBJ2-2	CAIRFTSGDNTGELFF
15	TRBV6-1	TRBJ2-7	CASSDLDSHLYEQYF
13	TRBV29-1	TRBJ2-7	CSVRVDQGYEQYF
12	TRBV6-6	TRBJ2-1	CASTATGPELFF
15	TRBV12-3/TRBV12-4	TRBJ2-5	CASSLDQGARETQYF
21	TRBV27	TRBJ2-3	CASSPGLVLAGHEGNTDTQYF
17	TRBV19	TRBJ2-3	CASSTHPGTGSTDTQYF
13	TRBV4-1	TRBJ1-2	CASSQVQAHGYTF
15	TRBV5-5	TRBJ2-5	CASSPLGTSEETQYF
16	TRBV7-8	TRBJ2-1	CASSLEAAVGGNEQFF
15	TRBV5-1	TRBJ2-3	CASSSRAQSTDTQYF
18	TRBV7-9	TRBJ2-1	CASSFLAGGDSSYNEQFF
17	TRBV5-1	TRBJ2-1	CASSLGSWPTSYNEQFF
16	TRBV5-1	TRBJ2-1	CASSLQGEVGYNEQFF
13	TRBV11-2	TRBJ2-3	CASSLESSGKQYF
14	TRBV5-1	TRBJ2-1	CASRGQGGLNEQFF
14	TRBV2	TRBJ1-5	CASSTRQRHQPQHF
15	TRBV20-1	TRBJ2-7	CSAPGGTRTSYEQYF
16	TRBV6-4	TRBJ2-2	CASSDSAQGNTGELFF
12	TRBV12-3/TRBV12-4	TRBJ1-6	CASRRDLSPLHF
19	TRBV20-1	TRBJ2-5	CSATGTSGGGNQYQETQYF
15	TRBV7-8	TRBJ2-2	CASSLILPNTGELFF
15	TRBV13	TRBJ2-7	CASSSGTDPVYEQYF
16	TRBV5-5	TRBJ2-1	CASSLVSTGVYNEQFF
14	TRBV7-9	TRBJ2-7	CASSTNSRIYEQYF
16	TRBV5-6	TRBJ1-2	CASGFSLLSGGYGYTF
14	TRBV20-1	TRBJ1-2	CSAAGTAFNYGYTF
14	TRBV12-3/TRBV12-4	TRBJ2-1	CASSLGSRGGWQFF
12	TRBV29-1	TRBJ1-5	CSWRDGIGSQHF
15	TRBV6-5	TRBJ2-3	CASSSRSTPTDTQYF
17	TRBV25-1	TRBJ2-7	CASSDPTAAGSSYEQYF
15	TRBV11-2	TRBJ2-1	CASSSILGINNEQFF
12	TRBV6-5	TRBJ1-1	CASRLGNTEAFF
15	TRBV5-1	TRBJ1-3	CASSLTDDSGNTIYF
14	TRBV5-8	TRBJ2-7	CASSLGYFPDEQYF
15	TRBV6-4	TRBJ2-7	CASSDSILRVYEQYF
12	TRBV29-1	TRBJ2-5	CSVEVQGETQYF
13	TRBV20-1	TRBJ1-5	CSASIGLGQPQHF
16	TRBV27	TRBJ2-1	CASSPPGLNSIREQFF
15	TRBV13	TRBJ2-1	CASSSGTSPHNEQFF
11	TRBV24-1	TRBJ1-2	CATKSYDGYTF
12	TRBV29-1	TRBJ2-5	CSLRKSQETQYF
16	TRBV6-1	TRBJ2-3	CASSRREPGSTDTQYF
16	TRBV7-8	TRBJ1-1	CASSLVGAQGVTEAFF
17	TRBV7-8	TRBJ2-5	CASSPFGGSEFKETQYF
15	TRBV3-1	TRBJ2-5	CASSQAPGTQETQYF
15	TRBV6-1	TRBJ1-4	CASSELRPTNEKLFF
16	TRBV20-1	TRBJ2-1	CSATGGGAKDYNEQFF
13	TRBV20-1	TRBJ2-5	CSAVGQGQETQYF
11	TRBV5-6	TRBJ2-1	CASSTAQEQFF
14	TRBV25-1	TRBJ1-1	CASSVNDRNTEAFF
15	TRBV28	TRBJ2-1	CASSADFRSYNEQFF